Listed below are T cell receptor beta chains from one sample, sequenced in a study of OX40 agonist ivuxolimab in advanced cancers. The method was immunoSEQ multiplex PCR; TCRdb's version includes in-frame clones alone and lacks a portion of them. The data contain around 60,000 clones, 84% of them singletons. Sequencing was performed on CD4+ or CD8+ T cells sorted from blood, taken in a trial of the OX40 agonist ivuxolimab. Source of these receptors: an adult with an advanced solid tumor such as melanoma, head and neck, liver or kidney cancer. CDR3s include the opening cysteine and the closing phenylalanine or tryptophan. Where a row states a size, it is once, few, many or the class of an expanded clone; other rows omit it.

clone_size,v_call,cdr3_aa
.,TRBV30,CAWSGWQGAEEKLFF
.,TRBV6-5,CASTQNGNTQYF
.,TRBV5-6,CASSQTSGRAVTQYF
.,TRBV7-2,CASSPGSSGSDEQFF
.,TRBV5-4,CASSLRLAGPNEQFF
.,TRBV6-5,CASSYKNRVRPYEQYF
.,TRBV7-2,CASSLGWAGQGDTIYF
.,TRBV5-1,CASRAGSGGEAFF
.,TRBV7-9,CASRSTSGRARTDTQYF
.,TRBV4-1,CASSQEGNSWNTIYF
once,TRBV6-5,CASSLGDGADTQYF
.,TRBV28,CASTRRTPPYEQYF
.,TRBV28,CASRPLEGQGRTEAFF
.,TRBV5-1,CASSYGTGGAIGYTF
.,TRBV7-6,CASSPGSYPSGANVLTF
.,TRBV5-4,CASSRVRTSGGSSYNEQFF
.,TRBV6-6,CASRRRASGSKSEQFF
.,TRBV28,CASSSGQSNQPQHF
once,TRBV2,CASSAPRGLGYEQYF
few,TRBV9,CASSWTSGGEQFF
.,TRBV5-6,CASSLPGTGVGNTIYF
.,TRBV6-5,CASSWGAGSYEQYF
few,TRBV30,CAWSEGGVETQYF
.,TRBV19,CASSISGSDEQYF
.,TRBV28,CASSLDTSTDTQYF
once,TRBV7-9,CASSWGQGEETQYF
few,TRBV18,CASSLTPGDTQYF
.,TRBV6-6,CASQTSPKSSYNEQFF
once,TRBV10-2,CASSEITDTQYF
.,TRBV6-5,CASSRYRDSEKLFF
.,TRBV6-1,CASSEAFMGRPTEAFF
.,TRBV5-1,CASVFSGINRKTSTNEKLFF
.,TRBV13,CASRDADRMGDEQYF
.,TRBV10-3,CAISGTTNEQFF
few,TRBV5-1,CASSVDRGLSEKLFF
.,TRBV20-1,CSARPGDEQYF
.,TRBV5-6,CASSWTGGNEKLFF
.,TRBV2,CASSAYTDTQYF
.,TRBV2,CASNPGFSYNEQFF
.,TRBV28,CASSHSWAAGGETQYF
.,TRBV5-1,CASHQGGDTEAFF
.,TRBV7-9,CASSRHLSGQGHYNEQFF
.,TRBV6-1,CASSERGTDTQYF
few,TRBV28,CASRWVNNQPQHF
.,TRBV28,CASIGGADEQYF
.,TRBV6-6,CASSYEAPSGNTIYF
few,TRBV4-1,CASSPVATGLISSGNTIYF
.,TRBV7-9,CASSPREGAGDTQYF
.,TRBV5-6,CASSLEVAGGQEQYF
once,TRBV7-2,CASSTQGGGPYEQYF
.,TRBV30,CAWSVQGGGNTIYF
.,TRBV28,CASSLSSGSEAFF
once,TRBV30,CAWSVLGGRPGNTIYF
.,TRBV6-6,CASRGDTLYGYTF
.,TRBV10-3,CAIRAGLATDTQYF
once,TRBV7-3,CASSRSGVRAGELFF
medium-sized,TRBV15,CATSVGNQPQHF
once,TRBV2,CASTRGGAGDSPLHF
.,TRBV19,CATRGGTGTDTQYF